This TCR beta chain was recorded in a study of CD8 T cells in Susac syndrome. Study background: Blood was drawn from Susac syndrome patients while they were therapy-naive, on corticosteroids, or on intravenous immunoglobulin alone. Regarding the study as a whole: TEMRA cells and active patients showed peak Susac CD8+ clonal expansion.

Germline assignment: CDR1 SGDLS and CDR2 YYNGEE. This CDR3 has 15 amino acids. Germline trimming cut 0 bases from V and 8 bases from J; bases unmatched to any gene: 7. Roughly 0.45 to 1 ug RNA was reverse transcribed with random hexamers. TCRdb analysed the immunoSEQ multiplex PCR reads with MiXCR anew, one entry per CDR3 protein. Of some 200,000 distinct CDR3 sequences in the sample, 95% were seen once. About this clonotype itself: Its antigen is undetermined.

Sequencing of TCR beta was undertaken in CD8+ and CD4+ T cells derived from blood. Sequencing used CD8+ T cells from PBMCs. This clonotype was obtained from a human donor with Susac syndrome. The rearrangement joins TRBV9 to TRBJ2-1; 8 positions match TRBD2. The CDR3 loop reads CASSVAGGGSHEQFF. CDR3 nucleotides: TGTGCCAGCAGCGTAGCGGGGGGGGGTTCCCATGAGCAGTTCTTC.